The TCR beta chain under discussion was sequenced for a study of graft-versus-host responses after intestinal transplantation. The assay was immunoSEQ multiplex PCR, and TCRdb's table has in-frame clones only and misses some. The table shows about 13,000 clones, with over 30% occurring only once. This clone showed up just once. The source of this sequence is a human patient who received an intestinal transplant. The sample was alloreactive CD4+ T cells from a mixed lymphocyte reaction culture, taken before intestinal transplant. The sample's subset: CFSE-low proliferating T cells sorted from approximately 6-day pre-transplant mixed lymphocyte reaction (GvH or HvG direction).

As DNA, the CDR3 is TGTGCCAGCTCCGTGACAGGGGACCCCTACGAGCAGTACTTC. Translated: CASSVTGDPYEQYF. The chain combines TRBV9 with TRBJ2-7, with 8 bases matching TRBD1. V trimming: 7 bases; J trimming: 2 bases; junction bases outside the gene matches: 8. CDR1 is SGDLS, CDR2 YYNGEE, per germline. The CDR3 spans 14 residues.